One sample yielded the 32 T cell receptor beta chains listed below, sequenced in a study of T cells after yellow fever vaccination (dated by TCRdb to between 2017 and 2020). Libraries were constructed by 5' RACE. The instrument was an Illumina HiSeq 2500. The public reads were reanalyzed by TCRdb: fastp trimming at Q25, MiXCR alignment, in-frame beta chains only. Identical CDR3 proteins give one entry, which carries the most common genes and DNA. The sample table lists 100,000 to 150,000 distinct CDR3 sequences, more than 6% of them with a count of one. Roughly 2.6% of the sample comes from the top ten. The treatment or condition label, read with the paper, signifies: live attenuated yellow fever vaccine strain. The source material was CD4+ T cells sorted from PBMCs, sampled 9 to 10 days after the first yellow fever vaccination. The receptors were sampled from a man aged 18-30 years who received the YFV17D yellow fever vaccine.

This clonotype was detected a few times. The V and J genes are TRBV6-5 and TRBJ1-5; weak D call: TRBD1 (5 bases). V was shortened by 4 bases and J by 4 bases, with 11 bases between the two germline ends. The germline CDR1 and CDR2 sequences are MNHEY and SVGAGI. This CDR3 is built from 14 residues. CDR3 sequence reads: CASSLGGWNQPQHF. The CDR3 DNA sequence: TGTGCCAGCAGTTTGGGGGGTTGGAATCAGCCCCAGCATTTT.

There are many counts of this clonotype. The V gene is TRBV20-1, the J gene TRBJ2-5; the D gene is possibly TRBD1 (5 bases). V was clipped by 0 bases and J by 5 bases, with 13 bases between them. The CDR3 extends over 14 amino acids. In germline, CDR1 is DFQATT, CDR2 SNEGSKA (reference sequence). CDR3 coding DNA: TGCAGTGCTAGAGATTCGATTGGGGCGGAGACCCAGTACTTC. Protein sequence: CSARDSIGAETQYF.

This clonotype was detected many times. The chain has TRBV18 and TRBJ1-6; D remains unclear. CDR1 KGHSH and CDR2 LQKENI come from the germline V gene. The CDR3 loop spans 14 amino acids. Trimming shortened V by 3 bases and J by 10 bases, and 13 bases separated the two germline ends. CDR3 coding DNA: TGTGCCAGCTCACCCAACGGTGGTGAATCACCCCTCCACTTT. Translation: CASSPNGGESPLHF. Combining the CDR3 with reference TRBV18 and TRBJ1-6 gives the whole variable domain NAGVMQNPRHLVRRRGQEARLRCSPMKGHSHVYWYRQLPEEGLKFMVYLQKENIIDESGMPKERFSAEFPKEGPSILRIQQVVRGDSAAYFCASSPNGGESPLHFGNGTRLTVT.

This clonotype was counted ten times or more. The chain has TRBV12-3 or TRBV12-4 and TRBJ2-3; 7 positions agree with TRBD1. This CDR3 is 13 amino acids long. V gave up 5 bases and J gave up 5 bases; unmatched junction bases: 4. The CDR3 bases are TGTGCCAGCAGTACCAGGGGGAAAGATACGCAGTATTTT. Amino acid sequence: CASSTRGKDTQYF.

This clonotype was detected a few times. The chain uses TRBV18 and TRBJ1-4, with D possibly being TRBD1 (5 bases). CDR1 and CDR2 (germline): KGHSH, LQKENI. The length of the CDR3 is 13 residues. Trimming stripped 6 bases from V and 7 bases from J, with 12 bases between. DNA of the CDR3: TGTGCCAGCTCTCCGACAGATCCTGAAAAACTGTTTTTT. Its protein is CASSPTDPEKLFF.

This clonotype was seen only a few times. The gene calls are TRBV6-5 and TRBJ1-5, with D possibly TRBD1 on 5 matching bases. The germline gives CDR1 MNHEY, CDR2 SVGAGI. V lost 0 bases and J 0 bases, leaving 15 bases between the germline ends. CDR3 length: 18 amino acids. The CDR3 is CASSYSIPGSDSNQPQHF. As DNA, the CDR3 is TGTGCCAGCAGTTACTCGATACCAGGGTCGGATAGCAATCAGCCCCAGCATTTT.

Of note for this clonotype: Being one base from a much bigger clone, this may be a read error. J is TRBJ2-7 and V is TRBV4-2; D call uncertain. There are 15 residues in the CDR3. V gave up 3 bases and J gave up 0 bases, with 12 bases separating them. CDR1 is LGHNA, CDR2 YNFKEQ, per germline. CDR3: CASSHDLVDSYEQYF. The DNA of the CDR3 is TGTGCCAGCAGCCACGATTTGGTAGACTCCTACGAGCAGTACTTC.

Concerning this clonotype itself: A much bigger clone sits one base away, suggesting this may be a read error. J is TRBJ2-1 and V is TRBV7-2; tentatively, D is TRBD1 (7 bases). The CDR3 contains 13 residues. Germline V gene sequence: CDR1 SGHTA, CDR2 FQGNSA. The CDR3: CASRSGGKDELFF. CDR3 sequence (DNA): TGTGCCAGCAGATCAGGGGGGAAGGATGAGCTGTTCTTC. Drawing the rest from reference TRBV7-2 and TRBJ2-1, the complete variable domain is GAGVSQSPSNKVTEKGKDVELRCDPISGHTALYWYRQSLGQGLEFLIYFQGNSAPDKSGLPSDRFSAERTGGSVSTLTIQRTQQEDSAVYLCASRSGGKDELFFGPGTRLTVL.

The table lists this clonotype with many counts. This chain connects TRBV2 to TRBJ2-5; D not certain. Looked up from germline, CDR1 is SNHLY and CDR2 is FYNNEI. This CDR3 is 11 amino acids long. The V gene lost 2 bases and the J gene lost 9 bases, with 7 bases spanning the gap. CDR3 nucleotide sequence: TGTGCCAGCAGTGAAACAGTGCCCCAGTACTTC. It codes for CASSETVPQYF. The full variable domain, in which reference TRBV2 and TRBJ2-5 provide the parts outside the CDR3, is EPEVTQTPSHQVTQMGQEVILRCVPISNHLYFYWYRQILGQKVEFLVSFYNNEISEKSEIFDDQFSVERPDGSNFTLKIRSTKLEDSAMYFCASSETVPQYFGPGTRLLVL.

This clonotype showed up many times. The gene calls are TRBV5-1 and TRBJ2-5; TRBD2 aligns across 9 bases. Germline V CDR1 and CDR2: SGHRS, YFSETQ. The CDR3 sequence is 14 residues long. The V gene end was trimmed by 5 bases and the J gene end by 5 bases; junction bases not matched to a gene: 7. The CDR3 sequence: CASRPGLASETQYF. DNA for the CDR3: TGCGCCAGCAGGCCGGGACTAGCATCTGAGACCCAGTACTTC.

This clonotype was counted ten times or more. The V call is TRBV20-1, the J call TRBJ2-3, with 8 bases lining up with TRBD2. With V trimmed by 6 bases and J by 5 bases, 13 bases remained unmatched. There are 15 residues in the CDR3. The germline gives CDR1 DFQATT, CDR2 SNEGSKA (reference sequence). The CDR3 loop is CSAVVPGGPGDTQYF. As DNA, the CDR3 is TGCAGTGCCGTAGTGCCGGGGGGGCCCGGAGATACGCAGTATTTT.

The J gene is TRBJ1-1, the V gene TRBV29-1; 9 nucleotides line up with TRBD1. Germline CDR1 is SQVTM and CDR2 is ANQGSEA. The CDR3 consists of 14 residues. V lost 6 bases to trimming and J lost 3 bases; unmatched junction nucleotides: 8. DNA for the CDR3: TGCAGCGTGTCACAGGGGGCGGGGGACACTGAAGCTTTCTTT. It is translated as CSVSQGAGDTEAFF. Filled out from reference TRBV29-1 and TRBJ1-1, the complete variable domain reads SAVISQKPSRDICQRGTSLTIQCQVDSQVTMMFWYRQQPGQSLTLIATANQGSEATYESGFVIDKFPISRPNLTFSTLTVSNMSPEDSSIYLCSVSQGAGDTEAFFGQGTRLTVV.

This clonotype was found many times. The chain employs TRBV10-3 and TRBJ1-2; TRBD1 matches 8 bases. The CDR3 sequence is 14 residues long. J lost 0 bases, V lost 6 bases, and 3 bases had no gene match. Germline assignment: CDR1 ENHRY and CDR2 SYGVKD. As DNA, the CDR3 is TGTGCCATCAGGGACAGGGAGGCTAACTATGGCTACACCTTC. Encoded protein: CAIRDREANYGYTF.

This clonotype was detected many times. The chain is built from TRBV6-1 and TRBJ1-3; 9 positions agree with TRBD1. The J segment lost 0 bases and the V segment lost 4 bases, leaving 7 bases of the junction unmatched. The CDR3 length is 17 residues. Germline V lookup: CDR1 MNHNS, CDR2 SASEGT. CDR3 nucleotides: TGTGCCAGCAGTGTACAGGGGGCGATAAGCTCTGGAAACACCATATATTTT. It encodes CASSVQGAISSGNTIYF.

This clonotype was seen many times. The chain recombines TRBV5-1 with TRBJ2-7; a weak D match, TRBD1 (7 bases). V lost 2 bases to trimming and J lost 4 bases, with 13 bases between them. Germline values: CDR1 SGHRS, CDR2 YFSETQ. The CDR3 has 14 residues. CDR3 protein: CASSFAGQLYEQYF. Written as DNA, the CDR3 is TGCGCCAGCAGCTTCGCGGGACAGCTATACGAGCAGTACTTC.

The table lists this clonotype with many counts. This chain links TRBV10-3 with TRBJ2-7; 12 nucleotides match TRBD1. Germline CDR1 reads ENHRY; CDR2 reads SYGVKD. The CDR3 spans 16 residues. The J segment lost 6 bases and the V segment lost 10 bases, leaving 16 bases of the junction unmatched. The CDR3 DNA follows: TGTGCCACCTCTTCCCCCCCCGGGACAGGGGGCTTCGAGCAGTACTTC. The encoded protein is CATSSPPGTGGFEQYF.

This clonotype was seen ten or more times. The rearrangement uses TRBV6-1 and TRBJ2-5; a possible D gene is TRBD2 (6 bases). The length of the CDR3 is 16 residues. Between the trimmed V and J ends, which lost 3 bases and 7 bases, there was a span of 21 bases. Germline V gene lookup returns CDR1 MNHNS and CDR2 SASEGT. The CDR3 coding sequence is TGTGCCAGCAGTGACGGGGGACGGCAGGGTTACGGGACCCAGTACTTC. It encodes CASSDGGRQGYGTQYF.

There are many counts of this clonotype. The rearrangement uses TRBV5-1 and TRBJ1-1; D might be TRBD1 (5 bases). The V end lost 3 bases, the J end lost 0 bases, and 9 bases lay between the germline ends. The CDR3 is made up of 14 amino acids. CDR1 SGHRS and CDR2 YFSETQ come from the germline V gene. CDR3 nucleotide sequence: TGCGCCAGCAGCTCGGGGGAGGTGAACACTGAAGCTTTCTTT. It yields the protein CASSSGEVNTEAFF.

Ten or more counts support this clonotype. The V call is TRBV10-3, the J call TRBJ2-1; 7 bases align to TRBD2. Germline CDR1 ENHRY, CDR2 SYGVKD. The V and J ends lost 6 bases and 0 bases, in that order; junction bases with no gene match: 5. The CDR3 has 15 amino acids. CDR3 protein: CAIRGEGRSYNEQFF. For the CDR3, the DNA is TGTGCCATCAGGGGGGAGGGTCGCTCCTACAATGAGCAGTTCTTC.

This rearrangement joins TRBV10-3 to TRBJ2-7; 12 positions match TRBD1. CDR3 size: 14 residues. Germline V CDR1 and CDR2: ENHRY, SYGVKD. V lost 6 bases, J lost 3 bases, and 3 bases stayed unmatched. CDR3 bases: TGTGCCATCAGGGGGGACAGGGGGCTCTACGAGCAGTACTTC. Protein: CAIRGDRGLYEQYF.

The genes are TRBV5-4 and TRBJ2-3; the match to TRBD2 covers 13 bases. V lost 3 bases, J lost 0 bases, and 7 bases stayed unmatched. The CDR3 runs to 18 residues. Germline CDR1 is SGHNT and CDR2 is YYREEE (reference sequence). The CDR3 nucleotides are TGTGCCAGCAGCTCGGGACTAGCGGGAAGAGGGAGCACAGATACGCAGTATTTT. This encodes CASSSGLAGRGSTDTQYF.

This rearrangement joins TRBV7-7 to TRBJ2-5, with D hard to call. From germline, CDR1 is SSHAT and CDR2 FNYEAQ (reference sequence). This CDR3 comprises 15 residues. Trimming took off 4 bases at V and 0 bases at J, with 12 bases between the two ends. The CDR3 loop reads CASSSSIGYQETQYF. CDR3 sequence (DNA): TGTGCCAGCAGCTCCTCGATCGGGTACCAAGAGACCCAGTACTTC.

In this sample, this clonotype turned up many times. This sequence joins TRBV7-9 and TRBJ2-2; maybe TRBD2 (5 bases). V was pared by 8 bases and J by 8 bases, with 15 bases between. Germline values: CDR1 SEHNR, CDR2 FQNEAQ (reference sequence). This CDR3 spans 13 amino acids. CDR3 coding DNA: TGTGCCAGCGGGGTGCACCGGACTGGGGAGCTGTTTTTT. The encoded protein is CASGVHRTGELFF.

This clonotype was recorded many times. The chain is built from TRBV4-3 and TRBJ1-2, with D possibly matching TRBD1 (6 bases). Trimming removed 5 bases at V and 2 bases at J, with 9 bases between. The CDR3 runs to 13 residues. The germline V gene encodes CDR1 LGHNA and CDR2 YSLEER. The CDR3 nucleotides are TGCGCCAGCAGCGCCCAGGGGAACTATGGCTACACCTTC. It specifies CASSAQGNYGYTF.

In this sample, this clonotype turned up many times. V usage is TRBV7-2 and J usage is TRBJ2-1; D might be TRBD2 (6 bases). Trimming pared 9 bases from V and 4 bases from J, leaving 16 bases between. This CDR3 region has 14 residues. The germline gives CDR1 SGHTA, CDR2 FQGNSA. Here the CDR3 DNA reads TGTGCCAGTAGACGGGCGGGGCCATACAATGAGCAGTTCTTC. It translates to CASRRAGPYNEQFF.

There are many counts of this clonotype. This sequence joins TRBV20-1 and TRBJ1-5, with D unresolved. Germline V lookup: CDR1 DFQATT, CDR2 SNEGSKA (reference sequence). This CDR3 spans 12 amino acids. Trimming took 2 bases from V and 6 from J, leaving 8 bases between them. The CDR3 region is CSARPGGQPQHF. The CDR3 DNA follows: TGCAGTGCTAGACCGGGAGGTCAGCCCCAGCATTTT.

This clonotype was detected ten times or more. The junction does not match germline at one end; this may be a read error. V and J are TRBV2 and TRBJ2-5; 9 nucleotides match TRBD1. Germline V CDR1 and CDR2: SNHLY, FYNNEI. The CDR3 totals 12 residues. The CDR3 bases are TGTGCCAGCAGTGCGAACCGGGACAGGGAGGACTTC. Translating gives CASSANRDREDF.

This clonotype showed up many times. The CDR3 region is CASSTAGAGNTEAFF. The CDR3 DNA sequence: TGTGCCAGCAGTACCGCGGGGGCGGGCAACACTGAAGCTTTCTTT. The V gene is TRBV27, the J gene TRBJ1-1, with D possibly being TRBD1 (6 bases). Germline V lookup: CDR1 MNHEY, CDR2 SMNVEV (reference sequence). This CDR3 comprises 15 residues. V shed 5 bases and J shed 2 bases, with 15 bases lying between them.

Many counts were recorded for this clonotype. The chain links TRBV12-3 or TRBV12-4 to TRBJ2-3; D is perhaps TRBD2 (6 bases). CDR3 length equals 15 residues. The germline V and J ends were trimmed by 3 bases and 4 bases, with 14 bases remaining between them. CDR3 bases: TGTGCCAGCAGTTTCTGGGGCGGGGCTGCAGATACGCAGTATTTT. Its protein product is CASSFWGGAADTQYF.

This clonotype was detected many times. The V gene is TRBV4-1, the J gene TRBJ2-6, with TRBD2 matching 8 bases. The V gene end was trimmed by 4 bases and the J gene end by 0 bases; junction bases not matched to a gene: 5. The CDR3 totals 17 residues. Germline V gene sequence: CDR1 MGHRA, CDR2 YSYEKL. The CDR3 loop reads CASSPRGRSSGANVLTF. The CDR3, as DNA: TGCGCCAGCAGCCCCCGCGGGAGGTCCTCTGGGGCCAACGTCCTGACTTTC.

This clonotype was seen a handful of times. CDR3 protein: CASSYRWDRWTGELFF. In DNA, the CDR3 is TGTGCCAGCAGTTACCGCTGGGACAGGTGGACCGGGGAGCTGTTTTTT. V is TRBV6-5 and J is TRBJ2-2; 8 bases match TRBD1. The CDR3 has 16 residues. Per germline, CDR1 MNHEY and CDR2 SVGAGI. V lost 2 bases to trimming and J lost 5 bases; unmatched junction nucleotides: 7.

This clonotype was recorded many times. The rearrangement uses TRBV5-1 and TRBJ2-7, with D maybe TRBD2 (6 bases). Germline loops: CDR1 SGHRS, CDR2 YFSETQ. The CDR3 spans 13 residues. Trimming took off 4 bases at V and 6 bases at J, with 14 bases between the two ends. CDR3 loop: CASSPMAEGEQYF. CDR3 DNA: TGCGCCAGCAGCCCAATGGCGGAGGGCGAGCAGTACTTC.